This TCR beta chain originates from a study of beta chain features in type 1 diabetes (dated by TCRdb to the late 2010s). About the full investigation: Mean age, gender distribution, total cell number and subset yield did not differ between patients and healthy donors. Whereas all 28 donors provided naive and central memory subsets, regulatory and stem cell-like memory subsets were isolated from just 8 patients and roughly eight healthy donors. A total of roughly 98,000,000 sorted cells were examined across all samples, and RNA yield correlated strongly with the number of cells per subset. In the study, recently diagnosed type 1 diabetes patients and matched healthy donors were compared on the TCRB repertoires of their sorted circulating CD4+ T cell subsets.

In its sample, this clone was seen once. What antigen it recognizes has not been identified. One base away there is no much larger clone; base qualities are not given. The entire isolated RNA was reverse transcribed using the High Capacity cDNA Reverse Transcription Kit, and thus expressed TCRB transcripts were sequenced. Naive, central memory and regulatory T cell samples underwent deep immunoSEQ sequencing, averaging around 3.6 million total reads per sample. After sorted cells were lysed in RLT buffer, RNA was extracted with DNase-treated RNeasy Micro or Mini kits, with the choice depending on cell number. Each cell subset was processed on its own to prevent cross-contamination, while patient and healthy donor samples were processed together. The immunoSEQ multiplex PCR was used to amplify TCRB sequences from cDNA, generating 87-bp fragments that spanned the CDR3 region. Amplicons were sequenced on the Illumina HiSeq platform. The original pipeline was this. PCR bias was corrected computationally using synthetic template baselines, and reads within Hamming distance 2 were collapsed, with unmergeable singletons discarded. Reads were aligned against IMGT to assign V, D and J genes, CDR3 length and insertions or deletions at six rearrangement sites. Within each subset, clonotype counts were normalized to sorted cell number, after which true diversity and Gini coefficients were computed with the tcR R package. The overlap coefficient, calculated on TCRB nucleotide sequences, was used to measure repertoire sharing. Out-of-frame TCRB sequences from naive cells were analyzed to stand in for the pre-selection repertoire. The source is immuneACCESS, and TCRdb retained only in-frame sequences with V and J called. Part of the clones is not carried over; for the studies checked, unresolved V genes explain less than half of this, and the remainder is unexplained. The V and J calls and the clone size are those of that table, but D and trimming were determined from the DNA. Here the sample has hundreds of thousands of clones; around 15% occur a single time. The top ten clonotypes cover less than 0.04% of the sample.

From each donor, a single peripheral blood sample of 100 to 150 mL on average was drawn into heparinised tubes. Using a panel that included CD45RO, CCR7, CD25, CD127, CD95 and CD27, naive, central memory, regulatory and stem cell-like memory CD4+ T cells were sorted on a BD FACSAria II. All sorted populations exceeded 98% purity. PBMCs were isolated right away by Lymphoprep density gradient centrifugation and were stained directly, without culture. So that batch effects would be minimized, each experiment stained and sorted samples in pairs, pairing one healthy donor with one patient. Beyond this particular receptor, the publication reports: Because cDNA was sequenced instead of genomic DNA, highly expressing activated cells could be over-represented, though the groups showed no difference in activation or CD3 levels. HLA sub-analyses involved small numbers of individuals, so any influence of HLA type on TCRB rearrangement remained unresolved. At VDJ recombination sites, patients with type 1 diabetes made fewer insertions and deleted more nucleotides, a pattern implying thymic rearrangement abnormalities. Naive, central memory and regulatory TCRB repertoires appeared to be more alike among patients than among healthy donors. Type 1 diabetes patients showed a moderate but significant shortening of TCRB CDR3 length in all four CD4+ subsets. PCR may preferentially amplify shorter templates, but because patient and control samples were amplified and corrected together, any resulting skew would affect both groups equally.

V and J are truncated by 1 base and 6 bases respectively, leaving an intervening sequence of 16 bases. Taken from the germline V gene (reference sequence), the CDR1 and CDR2 loops are GTSNPN and SVGIG. Including cysteine and phenylalanine, the CDR3 has 15 amino acids. The only DNA kept is the CDR3, 45 bases in frame from the first base. This chain is built from TRBV30 and TRBJ1-5; the D gene assignment is ambiguous. The sequenced sample consisted of naive CD4+ T cells from blood. According to the study, the label for this sample's cell subset or site signals: true naive CD4+ T cells. The receptor's source is a young man with type 1 diabetes. CDR3 reads: CAWSGKGILGQPQHF. The DNA sequence is as follows: TGTGCCTGGAGTGGGAAGGGTATTCTCGGTCAGCCCCAGCATTTT.